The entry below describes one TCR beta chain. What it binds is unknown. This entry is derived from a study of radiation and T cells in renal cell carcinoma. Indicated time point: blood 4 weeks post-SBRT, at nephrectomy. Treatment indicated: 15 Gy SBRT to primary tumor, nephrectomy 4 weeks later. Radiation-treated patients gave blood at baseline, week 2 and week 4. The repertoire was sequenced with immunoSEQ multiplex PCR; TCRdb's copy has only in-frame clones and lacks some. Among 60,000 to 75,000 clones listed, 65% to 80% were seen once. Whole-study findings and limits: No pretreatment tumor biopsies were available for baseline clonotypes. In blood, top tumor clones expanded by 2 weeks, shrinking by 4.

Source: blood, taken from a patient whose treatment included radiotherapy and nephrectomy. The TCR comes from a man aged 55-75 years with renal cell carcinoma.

The CDR3, as DNA: TGCAGCGTTGTACAGGGGGCCGACGGAAACACCATATATTTT. Residues: CSVVQGADGNTIYF. The chain has TRBV29-1 and TRBJ1-3; 9 nucleotides match TRBD1. V gave up 4 bases and J gave up 4 bases; unmatched junction bases: 5. The CDR3 runs to 14 residues. The germline V gene has CDR1 SQVTM and CDR2 ANQGSEA.